What follows are 15 T cell receptor beta chains derived from one specimen sequenced in a study of cytomegalovirus exposure and HLA in healthy donors. The primer mix had 60 Vbeta and 13 Jbeta primers. Data came from immunoSEQ multiplex PCR; TCRdb stores just in-frame clones and leaves some out. The sample has approximately 150,000 clones, more than 75% seen once. Sample: PBMCs. These TCRs come from a woman in her forties in good health and CMV-seronegative.

The V and J genes are TRBV27 and TRBJ2-6, with TRBD1 matching over 8 bases. The CDR3 sequence is 18 residues long. V shed 1 base, J shed 3 bases, and the junction held 8 bases outside the gene matches. The germline V gene has CDR1 MNHEY and CDR2 SMNVEV (reference sequence). CDR3 sequence reads: CASSLLAQGARGANVLTF. CDR3 bases: TGTGCCAGCAGTTTATTAGCCCAGGGGGCGCGTGGGGCCAACGTCCTGACTTTC.

The chain carries TRBV5-6 and TRBJ2-2; D is unclear. V shed 0 bases and J shed 8 bases, with 8 bases lying between them. The germline V gene has CDR1 SGHDT and CDR2 YYEEEE. The CDR3 covers 13 residues. In DNA form, the CDR3 reads TGTGCCAGCAGCTTGGTGAGAAATGGGGAGCTGTTTTTT. This encodes CASSLVRNGELFF.

The chain links TRBV5-4 to TRBJ2-3; D ambiguous. Germline V CDR1 and CDR2: SGHNT, YYREEE (reference sequence). The CDR3 sequence is 14 residues long. The germline V and J ends were trimmed by 6 bases and 4 bases, with 15 bases remaining between them. The chain's CDR3 is CASTMGNLADTQYF. CDR3 sequence (DNA): TGTGCCAGCACCATGGGCAACCTGGCAGATACGCAGTATTTT.

The sample holds one count of this clone. This rearrangement joins TRBV7-3 to TRBJ2-3; D is possibly TRBD2 (7 bases). Germline lookup yields CDR1 SGHTA and CDR2 FQGTGA. Deletions cut 0 bases from V and 0 bases from J, with 16 bases between. The CDR3 covers 18 residues. The CDR3 loop reads CASSLTGGGGLSTDTQYF. The CDR3 DNA reads as TGTGCCAGCAGCTTAACGGGTGGCGGGGGCCTTAGCACAGATACGCAGTATTTT.

This sequence joins TRBV4-3 and TRBJ2-4, with a tentative D call TRBD2 (5 bases). Per the germline V gene, CDR1 is LGHNA and CDR2 is YSLEER. Trimming shortened V by 1 base and J by 3 bases, and 13 bases separated the two germline ends. This CDR3 region has 16 residues. The CDR3 nucleotides read TGCGCCAGCAGCCAAGCTGTACAGAGCGGCAAAAACATTCAGTACTTC. Protein sequence: CASSQAVQSGKNIQYF.

V is TRBV7-2 and J is TRBJ2-5; weak D call: TRBD2 (5 bases). The CDR3 covers 13 residues. Germline V CDR1 and CDR2: SGHTA, FQGNSA. Trimming removed 4 bases at V and 7 bases at J, with 13 bases between. CDR3 loop: CASSSDSGRTQYF. The CDR3 DNA follows: TGTGCCAGCAGCTCAGACTCGGGGAGGACCCAGTACTTC.

This chain connects TRBV2 to TRBJ2-7, with 7 nucleotides matching TRBD1. Germline V gives CDR1 SNHLY, CDR2 FYNNEI. There are 15 residues in the CDR3. With V trimmed by 2 bases and J by 0 bases, 4 bases remained unmatched. The CDR3 reads CASSEQGESSYEQYF. Written as DNA, the CDR3 is TGTGCCAGCAGTGAACAGGGGGAGTCCTCCTACGAGCAGTACTTC.

V and J are TRBV19 and TRBJ2-7, with 8 nucleotides matching TRBD2. V trimming: 1 base; J trimming: 2 bases; junction bases outside the gene matches: 1. CDR3 length: 14 amino acids. Germline CDR1 reads LNHDA; CDR2 reads SQIVND (reference sequence). The DNA of the CDR3 is TGTGCCAGTAGTATAGGGCGGGGGGCCTACGAGCAGTACTTC. Its translation: CASSIGRGAYEQYF.

The chain recombines TRBV5-6 with TRBJ1-1, with TRBD1 matching over 7 bases. Germline lookup yields CDR1 SGHDT and CDR2 YYEEEE. The V and J ends lost 0 bases and 6 bases, in that order; junction bases with no gene match: 5. The CDR3 has 14 amino acids. CDR3 sequence reads: CASSLAGGSSEAFF. For the CDR3, the DNA is TGTGCCAGCAGCTTGGCAGGGGGAAGTTCTGAAGCTTTCTTT.

The V call is TRBV2, the J call TRBJ2-5; 8 bases are shared with TRBD1. Judging by the DNA end, TRBJ2-7 fits better; the J call may be wrong. The V gene's germline CDR1 is SNHLY and CDR2 FYNNEI. The CDR3 covers 13 residues. CDR3 sequence: CASSEHRGYEQYF. In nucleotides, the CDR3 is TGTGCCAGCAGTGAACACAGGGGGTACGAGCAGTACTTC.

The chain uses TRBV7-2 and TRBJ2-7, with 7 bases that match TRBD2. V trimming: 3 bases; J trimming: 4 bases; junction bases outside the gene matches: 3. CDR3 length: 13 residues. Germline CDR1 and CDR2: SGHTA and FQGNSA. In DNA, the CDR3 is TGTGCCAGCAGCTTGGGGGGGTTTTACGAGCAGTACTTC. This codes for CASSLGGFYEQYF.

This chain links TRBV4-3 with TRBJ2-7, with 8 bases matching TRBD1. Germline assignment: CDR1 LGHNA and CDR2 YSLEER. The CDR3 length is 15 residues. V shed 1 base, J shed 9 bases, and the junction held 11 bases outside the gene matches. Written as DNA, the CDR3 is TGCGCCAGCAGCCAAGTAGCCACAGGACAGGGACGGCAGTACTTC. Translation gives CASSQVATGQGRQYF.

J is TRBJ2-1 and V is TRBV9; tentatively, D is TRBD2 (6 bases). The ends were cut back, 2 bases at V and 0 bases at J, with 9 bases in the middle. From germline, CDR1 is SGDLS and CDR2 YYNGEE. The CDR3 totals 15 residues. This CDR3 reads CASSVEGYSYNEQFF. The DNA of the CDR3 is TGTGCCAGCAGCGTGGAGGGGTACTCCTACAATGAGCAGTTCTTC.

The chain recombines TRBV6-6 with TRBJ2-7; 9 nucleotides agree with TRBD2. The germline V gene has CDR1 MNHNY and CDR2 SVGAGI (reference sequence). This CDR3 is built from 13 residues. Trimming cost V 4 bases and J 7 bases; bases outside gene matches: 5. The CDR3 DNA is TGTGCCAGCAGTTTAGGACTAGCGTGGGAGCAGTACTTC. Translating gives CASSLGLAWEQYF.

The chain has TRBV4-3 and TRBJ2-1; 9 nucleotides agree with TRBD2. V lost 4 bases, J lost 0 bases, and 16 bases stayed unmatched. Germline values: CDR1 LGHNA, CDR2 YSLEER. CDR3 size: 20 residues. CDR3 residues: CASSPIWGAGGITSYNEQFF. The CDR3 bases are TGCGCCAGCAGCCCCATATGGGGGGCGGGAGGGATTACCTCCTACAATGAGCAGTTCTTC.